This TCR beta chain was sequenced for a study of T cells in localized non-small cell lung cancer. This clone came up a few times. Antigen: not known. Study-level points and caveats: Multi-region tumor sequencing was not done, so intratumor heterogeneity could not be excluded. The highest T cell clonality was in uninvolved adjacent lung, above tumor. Adjacent lung exhibited a median of about 56 among the 100 most abundant tumor clones. There was an association of higher blood T cell density with longer overall survival.

V was shortened by 6 bases and J by 0 bases, with 12 bases between the two germline ends. The CDR3 spans 15 residues. The V gene's germline CDR1 is MNHEY and CDR2 SVGAGI. Profiled with immunoSEQ multiplex PCR; TCRdb holds only in-frame clones, not every one. Among around 16,000 clones listed, about 85% were seen once. The chain is built from TRBV6-5 and TRBJ1-3, with D uncertain. Material: peripheral blood, obtained before any cancer treatment. This receptor was identified in a male donor aged 60 or over with stage I lung adenocarcinoma. This CDR3 reads CASSPTVNSGNTIYF. The CDR3 region has the DNA TGTGCCAGCAGCCCTACAGTTAACTCTGGAAACACCATATATTTT.